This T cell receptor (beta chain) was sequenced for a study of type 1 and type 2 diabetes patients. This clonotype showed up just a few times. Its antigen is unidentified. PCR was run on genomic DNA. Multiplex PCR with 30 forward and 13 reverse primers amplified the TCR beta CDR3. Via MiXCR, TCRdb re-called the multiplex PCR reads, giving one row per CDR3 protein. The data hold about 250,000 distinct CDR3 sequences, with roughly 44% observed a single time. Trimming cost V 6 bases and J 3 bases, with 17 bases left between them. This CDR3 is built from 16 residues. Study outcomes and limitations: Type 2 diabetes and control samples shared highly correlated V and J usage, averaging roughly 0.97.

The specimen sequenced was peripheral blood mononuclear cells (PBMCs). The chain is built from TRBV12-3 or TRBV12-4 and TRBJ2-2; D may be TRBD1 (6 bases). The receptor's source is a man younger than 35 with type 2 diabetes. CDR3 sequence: CASSTQGTLDTGELFF. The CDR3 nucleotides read TGTGCCAGCAGCACACAAGGGACACTAGACACCGGGGAGCTGTTTTTT.